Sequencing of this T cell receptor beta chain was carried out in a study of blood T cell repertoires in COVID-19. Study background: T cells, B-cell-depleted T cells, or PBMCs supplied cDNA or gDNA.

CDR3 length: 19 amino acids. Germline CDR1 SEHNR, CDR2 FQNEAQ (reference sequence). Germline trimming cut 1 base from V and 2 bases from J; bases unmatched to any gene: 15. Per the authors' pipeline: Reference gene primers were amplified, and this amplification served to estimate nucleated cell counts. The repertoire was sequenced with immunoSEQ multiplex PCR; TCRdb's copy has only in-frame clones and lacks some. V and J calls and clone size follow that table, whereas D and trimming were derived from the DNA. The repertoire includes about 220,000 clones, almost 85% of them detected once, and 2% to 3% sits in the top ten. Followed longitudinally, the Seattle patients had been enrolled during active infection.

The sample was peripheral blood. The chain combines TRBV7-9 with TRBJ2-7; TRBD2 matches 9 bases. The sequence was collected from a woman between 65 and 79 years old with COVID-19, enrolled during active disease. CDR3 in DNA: TGTGCCAGCAGCTTAGTATTCGGGCGGGAGGGCCCTATGGCCTACGAGCAGTACTTC. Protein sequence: CASSLVFGREGPMAYEQYF.